In this sample, the clone carrying this TCR beta chain turned up a few times. Its antigen is unidentified. The length of the CDR3 is 13 residues. V was clipped by 5 bases and J by 8 bases, with 12 bases between them. The germline gives CDR1 SEHNR, CDR2 FQNEAQ (reference sequence). The sample originates from a study of beta chain features in type 1 diabetes. Blood was drawn once from each donor into heparinised tubes. The draws averaged about 110 mL. Sorting produced populations that all topped 98% purity. The sequenced template was cDNA made from the entire isolated RNA. Sequenced by immunoSEQ multiplex PCR; TCRdb stores in-frame clones only, minus some. This table has nearly 700,000 clones, roughly 12% appearing once. Overall study results and limits: Lower insertion and higher deletion counts appeared at VDJ junctions in type 1 diabetes patients. The naive, central memory and Treg TCRB repertoires showed an apparent similarity that was greater among patients than among healthy donors. All four CD4+ subsets of Type 1 diabetes patients contained TCRB CDR3s that were moderately but significantly shorter.

The source of this sequence is a man between 18 and 29 years old with type 1 diabetes. The V call is TRBV7-9, the J call TRBJ2-2, with D unresolved. Specimen: naive CD4+ T cells from blood. CDR3 DNA: TGTGCCAGCAGCGAACTACTGGGAGGGGAGCTGTTTTTT. Translating gives CASSELLGGELFF.